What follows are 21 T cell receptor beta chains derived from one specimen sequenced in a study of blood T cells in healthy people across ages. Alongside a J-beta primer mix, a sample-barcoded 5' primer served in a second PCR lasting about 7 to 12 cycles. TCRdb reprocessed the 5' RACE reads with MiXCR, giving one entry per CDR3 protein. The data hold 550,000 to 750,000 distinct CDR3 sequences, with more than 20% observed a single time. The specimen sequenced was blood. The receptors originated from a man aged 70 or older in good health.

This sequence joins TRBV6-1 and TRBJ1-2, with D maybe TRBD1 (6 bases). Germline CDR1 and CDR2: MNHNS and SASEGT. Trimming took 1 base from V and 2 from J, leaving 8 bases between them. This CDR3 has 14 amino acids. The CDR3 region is CASSEGGLNYGYTF. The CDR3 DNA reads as TGTGCCAGCAGTGAAGGGGGGCTGAACTATGGCTACACCTTC.

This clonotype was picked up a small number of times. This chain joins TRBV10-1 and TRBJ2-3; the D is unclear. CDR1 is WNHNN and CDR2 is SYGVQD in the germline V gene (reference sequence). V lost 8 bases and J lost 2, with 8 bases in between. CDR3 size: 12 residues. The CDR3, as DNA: TGCGCCAGCTCGGTAACCACAGATACGCAGTATTTT. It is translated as CASSVTTDTQYF.

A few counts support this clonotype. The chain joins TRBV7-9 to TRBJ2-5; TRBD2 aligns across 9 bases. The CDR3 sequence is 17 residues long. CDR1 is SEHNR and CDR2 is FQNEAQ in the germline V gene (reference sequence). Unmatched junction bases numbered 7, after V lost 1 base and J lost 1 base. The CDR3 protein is CASSLDHPGLAQETQYF. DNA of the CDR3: TGTGCCAGCAGCTTAGACCATCCGGGACTAGCCCAAGAGACCCAGTACTTC.

DNA for the CDR3: TGCAGTGCTAGCCCTGCAATGGCGGGAGGCGACGAGCAGTACTTC. Encoded protein: CSASPAMAGGDEQYF. The V gene is TRBV20-1, the J gene TRBJ2-7; 8 nucleotides line up with TRBD2. This CDR3 is built from 15 residues. From germline, CDR1 is DFQATT and CDR2 SNEGSKA (reference sequence). The junction had 12 bases not matched to a gene; V was cut back by 3 bases and J by 5 bases.

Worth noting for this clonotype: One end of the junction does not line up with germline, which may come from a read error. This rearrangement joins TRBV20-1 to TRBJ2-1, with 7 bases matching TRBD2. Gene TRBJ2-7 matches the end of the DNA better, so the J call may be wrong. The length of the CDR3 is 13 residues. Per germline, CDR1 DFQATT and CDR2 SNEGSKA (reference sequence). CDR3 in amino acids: CSARGDYSCEQYF. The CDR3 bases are TGCAGTGCTAGAGGGGACTACTCCTGCGAGCAGTACTTC.

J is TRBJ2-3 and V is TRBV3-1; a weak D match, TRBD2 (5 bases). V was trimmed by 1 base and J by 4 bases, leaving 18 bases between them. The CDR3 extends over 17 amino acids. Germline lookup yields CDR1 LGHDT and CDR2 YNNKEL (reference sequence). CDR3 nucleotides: TGTGCCAGCAGCCAAGGAGGGCACATTAACGGGCCAGATACGCAGTATTTT. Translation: CASSQGGHINGPDTQYF.

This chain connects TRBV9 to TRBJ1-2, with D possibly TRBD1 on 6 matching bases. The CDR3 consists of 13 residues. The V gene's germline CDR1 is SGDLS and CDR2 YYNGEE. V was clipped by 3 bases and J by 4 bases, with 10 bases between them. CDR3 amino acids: CASSGQALYGYTF. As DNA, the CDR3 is TGTGCCAGCAGCGGACAGGCCCTCTATGGCTACACCTTC. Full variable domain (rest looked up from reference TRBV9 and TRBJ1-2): DSGVTQTPKHLITATGQRVTLRCSPRSGDLSVYWYQQSLDQGLQFLIQYYNGEERAKGNILERFSAQQFPDLHSELNLSSLELGDSALYFCASSGQALYGYTFGSGTRLTVV.

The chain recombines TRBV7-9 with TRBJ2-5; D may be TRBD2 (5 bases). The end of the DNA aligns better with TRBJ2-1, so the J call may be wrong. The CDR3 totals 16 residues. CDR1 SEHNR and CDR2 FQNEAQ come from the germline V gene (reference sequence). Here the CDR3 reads CASSLEPAEVGNEQFF. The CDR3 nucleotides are TGTGCCAGCAGCTTAGAACCGGCGGAGGTAGGCAATGAGCAGTTCTTC.

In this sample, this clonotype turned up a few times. CDR3 DNA sequence: TGCAGTGCTGGTAGCGGGTACTCCTACAATGAGCAGTTCTTC. It translates to CSAGSGYSYNEQFF. This chain uses TRBV20-1 with TRBJ2-1, with 7 bases lining up with TRBD2. There are 14 residues in the CDR3. Germline CDR1 is DFQATT and CDR2 is SNEGSKA (reference sequence). V was clipped by 5 bases and J by 0 bases; unmatched bases: 4.

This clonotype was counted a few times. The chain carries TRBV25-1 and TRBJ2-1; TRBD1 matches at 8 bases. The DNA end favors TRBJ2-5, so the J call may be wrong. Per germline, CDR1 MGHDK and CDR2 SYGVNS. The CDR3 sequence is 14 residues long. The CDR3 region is CASSDTGGVETQYF. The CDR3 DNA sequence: TGTGCCAGCAGTGACACAGGGGGAGTAGAGACCCAGTACTTC.

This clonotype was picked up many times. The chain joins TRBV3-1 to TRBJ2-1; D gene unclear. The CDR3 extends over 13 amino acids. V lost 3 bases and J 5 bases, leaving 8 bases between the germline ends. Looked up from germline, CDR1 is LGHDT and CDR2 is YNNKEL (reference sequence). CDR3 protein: CASSHPDDNEQFF. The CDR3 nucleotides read TGTGCCAGCAGCCACCCCGATGACAATGAGCAGTTCTTC.

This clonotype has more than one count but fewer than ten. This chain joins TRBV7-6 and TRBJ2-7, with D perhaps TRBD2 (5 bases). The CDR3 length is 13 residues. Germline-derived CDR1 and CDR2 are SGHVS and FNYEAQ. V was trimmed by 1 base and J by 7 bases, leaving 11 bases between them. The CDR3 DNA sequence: TGTGCCAGCAGCTTAGTCCGGGGTCAGGAGCAGTACTTC. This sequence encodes CASSLVRGQEQYF.

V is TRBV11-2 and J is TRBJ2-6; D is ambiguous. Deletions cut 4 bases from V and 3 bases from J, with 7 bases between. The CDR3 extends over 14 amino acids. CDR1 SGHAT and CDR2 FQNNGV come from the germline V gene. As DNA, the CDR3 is TGTGCCAGCAGCTGGTCTGATGGGGCCAACGTCCTGACTTTC. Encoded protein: CASSWSDGANVLTF. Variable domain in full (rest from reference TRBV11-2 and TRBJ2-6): EAGVAQSPRYKIIEKRQSVAFWCNPISGHATLYWYQQILGQGPKLLIQFQNNGVVDDSQLPKDRFSAERLKGVDSTLKIQPAKLEDSAVYLCASSWSDGANVLTFGAGSRLTVL.

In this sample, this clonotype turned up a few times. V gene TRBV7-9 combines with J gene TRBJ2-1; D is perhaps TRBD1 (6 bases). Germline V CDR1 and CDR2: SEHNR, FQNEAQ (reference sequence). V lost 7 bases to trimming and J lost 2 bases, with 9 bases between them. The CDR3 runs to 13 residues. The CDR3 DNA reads TGTGCCAGCACGCCAGGGGCCTACAATGAGCAGTTCTTC. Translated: CASTPGAYNEQFF.

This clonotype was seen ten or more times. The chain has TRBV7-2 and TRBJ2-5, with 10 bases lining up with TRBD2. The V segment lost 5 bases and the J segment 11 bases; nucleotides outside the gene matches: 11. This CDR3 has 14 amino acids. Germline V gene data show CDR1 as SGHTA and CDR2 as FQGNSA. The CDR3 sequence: CASSRLAGTVEQYF. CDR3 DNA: TGTGCCAGCAGCAGACTAGCGGGTACCGTGGAGCAGTACTTC.

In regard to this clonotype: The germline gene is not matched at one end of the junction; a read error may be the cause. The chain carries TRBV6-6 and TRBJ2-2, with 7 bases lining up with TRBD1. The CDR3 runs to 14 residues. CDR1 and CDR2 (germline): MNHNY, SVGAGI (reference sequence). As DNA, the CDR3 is TGTGCCAGCAGTTCCGGGACAGTCACCGGGGAGCTGTCTTTT. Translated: CASSSGTVTGELSF.

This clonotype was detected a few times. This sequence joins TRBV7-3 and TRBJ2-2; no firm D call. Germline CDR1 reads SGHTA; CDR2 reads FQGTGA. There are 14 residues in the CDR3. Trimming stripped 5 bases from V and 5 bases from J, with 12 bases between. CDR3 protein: CASSPNPETGELFF. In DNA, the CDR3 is TGTGCCAGCAGCCCAAACCCAGAGACCGGGGAGCTGTTTTTT.

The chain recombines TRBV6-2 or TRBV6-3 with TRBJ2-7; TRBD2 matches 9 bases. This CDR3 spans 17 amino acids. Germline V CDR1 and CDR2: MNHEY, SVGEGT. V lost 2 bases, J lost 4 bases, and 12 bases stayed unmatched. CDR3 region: CASSYETIAGVGYEQYF. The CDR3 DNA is TGTGCCAGCAGTTACGAGACCATAGCGGGAGTAGGGTACGAGCAGTACTTC.

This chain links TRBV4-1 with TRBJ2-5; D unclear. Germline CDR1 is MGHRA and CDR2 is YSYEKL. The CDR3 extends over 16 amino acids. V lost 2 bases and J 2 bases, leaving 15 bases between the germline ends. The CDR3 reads CASSQPLNGLQETQYF. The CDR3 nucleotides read TGCGCCAGCAGCCAACCCCTCAACGGGCTGCAAGAGACCCAGTACTTC.

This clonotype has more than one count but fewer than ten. The CDR3 DNA reads as TGTGCCAGCAGCCGAAGCTTAAGTGAAAAACTGTTTTTT. Translated, it gives CASSRSLSEKLFF. The chain carries TRBV14 and TRBJ1-4; the D is unclear. CDR3 length equals 13 residues. CDR1 SGHDN and CDR2 FVKESK come from the germline V gene. Trimming cost V 4 bases and J 7 bases, with 10 bases left between them.

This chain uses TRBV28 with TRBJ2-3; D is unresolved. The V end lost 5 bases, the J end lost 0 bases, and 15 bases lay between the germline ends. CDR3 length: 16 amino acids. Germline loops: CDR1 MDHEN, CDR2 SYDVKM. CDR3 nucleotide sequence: TGTGCCAGCAGTACCGAGGACGGTTCTAGCACAGATACGCAGTATTTT. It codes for CASSTEDGSSTDTQYF. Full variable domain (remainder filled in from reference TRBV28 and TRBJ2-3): DVKVTQSSRYLVKRTGEKVFLECVQDMDHENMFWYRQDPGLGLRLIYFSYDVKMKEKGDIPEGYSVSREKKERFSLILESASTNQTSMYLCASSTEDGSSTDTQYFGPGTRLTVL.